One sample yielded the 3 T cell receptor beta chains listed below, sequenced in a study of blood T cell repertoires in COVID-19. Clones were sequenced by immunoSEQ multiplex PCR, and TCRdb holds only the in-frame ones, with some missing. The sample carries some 95,000 clones, about four fifths recorded once. Sequenced material: peripheral blood. These receptors came from a man aged 70-80 years with acute or convalescent COVID-19.

Only a few counts were recorded for this clone. The chain has TRBV28 and TRBJ1-4; D is ambiguous. The CDR3 contains 15 residues. The germline V and J ends were trimmed by 8 bases and 0 bases, with 13 bases remaining between them. Germline V gives CDR1 MDHEN, CDR2 SYDVKM. Here the CDR3 reads CASGGSSATNEKLFF. DNA of the CDR3: TGTGCCAGCGGCGGTAGCTCTGCAACTAATGAAAAACTGTTTTTT.

The rearrangement uses TRBV20-1 and TRBJ2-7; no reliable D call. Trimming pared 3 bases from V and 5 bases from J, leaving 8 bases between. Germline CDR1 DFQATT, CDR2 SNEGSKA (reference sequence). The CDR3 is 11 amino acids. CDR3 sequence reads: CSASAVNEQYF. CDR3 in DNA: TGCAGTGCTAGTGCGGTTAACGAGCAGTACTTC.

Of note for this clone: A junction boundary mismatches the germline segment, possibly from a read error. The chain couples TRBV7-7 to TRBJ2-1; 10 nucleotides line up with TRBD2. The CDR3 extends over 18 amino acids. The germline V gene encodes CDR1 SSHAT and CDR2 FNYEAQ (reference sequence). The CDR3 bases are TGTGCTAGCAGCCCGGGAGCTAGCGGGGGCGTCCTCGATAATGAGCAGTTCTTC. Translating it yields CASSPGASGGVLDNEQFF.